This T cell receptor (beta chain) was retrieved from a study of blood T cells in healthy people across ages. The study, taken as a whole, reports: A roughly linear age-dependent decrease characterized TCR beta diversity per million T cells.

On this clonotype: The antigen is not known.

The germline V gene encodes CDR1 SGHAT and CDR2 FQNNGV. V lost 5 bases, J lost 7 bases, and 24 bases lay in between. This CDR3 region has 17 residues. The authors ran a second PCR of about 7 to 11 cycles using a sample-barcoded 5' primer and a J-beta primer mix. MiXCR, run by TCRdb on the 5' RACE reads, gives a single entry per CDR3 protein. The repertoire holds about 1.6 million distinct CDR3 sequences, with 30% to 40% as singletons. The study isolated at least 6.5 million PBMCs from each sample. The clonotype was recovered from a woman aged 30 to 39 in good health. The J gene is TRBJ2-1, the V gene TRBV11-2, with D perhaps matching TRBD2 (5 bases). The sequencing input was blood. CDR3 amino acids: CASSKPKERLIGNEQFF. The CDR3 bases are TGTGCCAGCAGCAAACCCAAGGAGCGGCTCATCGGGAATGAGCAGTTCTTC.